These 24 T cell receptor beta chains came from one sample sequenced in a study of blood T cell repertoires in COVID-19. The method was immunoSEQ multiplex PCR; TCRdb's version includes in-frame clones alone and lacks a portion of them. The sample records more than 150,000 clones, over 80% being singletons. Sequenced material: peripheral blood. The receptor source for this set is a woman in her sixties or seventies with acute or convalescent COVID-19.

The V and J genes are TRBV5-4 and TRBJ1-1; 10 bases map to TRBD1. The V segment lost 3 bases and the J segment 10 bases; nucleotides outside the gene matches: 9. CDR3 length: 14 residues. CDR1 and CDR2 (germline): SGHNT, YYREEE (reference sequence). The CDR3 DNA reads TGTGCCAGCAGCTGGGGGACAGGGGACCCTGGAGCTTTCTTT. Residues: CASSWGTGDPGAFF. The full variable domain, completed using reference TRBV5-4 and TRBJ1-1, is ETGVTQSPTHLIKTRGQQVTLRCSSQSGHNTVSWYQQALGQGPQFIFQYYREEENGRGNFPPRFSGLQFPNYSSELNVNALELDDSALYLCASSWGTGDPGAFFGQGTRLTVV.

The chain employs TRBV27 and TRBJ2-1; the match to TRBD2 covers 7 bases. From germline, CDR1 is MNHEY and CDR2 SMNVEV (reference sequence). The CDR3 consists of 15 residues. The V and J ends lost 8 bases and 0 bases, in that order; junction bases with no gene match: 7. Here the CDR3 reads CASAGDSSSYNEQFF. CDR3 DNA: TGTGCCAGCGCGGGGGACTCCAGCTCCTACAATGAGCAGTTCTTC.

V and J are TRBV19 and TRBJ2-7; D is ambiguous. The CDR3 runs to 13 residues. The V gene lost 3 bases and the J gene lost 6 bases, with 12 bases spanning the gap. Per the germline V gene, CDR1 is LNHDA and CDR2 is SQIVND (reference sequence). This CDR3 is CASSIGRVGEQYF. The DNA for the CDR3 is TGTGCCAGTAGTATTGGGCGAGTTGGCGAGCAGTACTTC.

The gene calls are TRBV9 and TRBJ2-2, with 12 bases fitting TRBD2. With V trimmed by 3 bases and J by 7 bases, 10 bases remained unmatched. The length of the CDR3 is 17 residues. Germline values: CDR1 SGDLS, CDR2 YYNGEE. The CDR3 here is CASSEEPSGGAIGELFF. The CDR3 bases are TGTGCCAGCAGCGAGGAACCTAGCGGGGGGGCAATCGGGGAGCTGTTTTTT. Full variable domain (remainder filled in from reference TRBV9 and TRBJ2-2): DSGVTQTPKHLITATGQRVTLRCSPRSGDLSVYWYQQSLDQGLQFLIQYYNGEERAKGNILERFSAQQFPDLHSELNLSSLELGDSALYFCASSEEPSGGAIGELFFGEGSRLTVL.

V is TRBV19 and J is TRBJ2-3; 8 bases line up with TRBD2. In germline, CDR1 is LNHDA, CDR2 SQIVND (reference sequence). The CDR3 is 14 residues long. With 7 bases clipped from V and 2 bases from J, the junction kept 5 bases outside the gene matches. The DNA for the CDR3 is TGTGCCAGTACCCGGACTAGCACCACAGATACGCAGTATTTT. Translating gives CASTRTSTTDTQYF. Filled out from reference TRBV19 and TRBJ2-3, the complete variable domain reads DGGITQSPKYLFRKEGQNVTLSCEQNLNHDAMYWYRQDPGQGLRLIYYSQIVNDFQKGDIAEGYSVSREKKESFPLTVTSAQKNPTAFYLCASTRTSTTDTQYFGPGTRLTVL.

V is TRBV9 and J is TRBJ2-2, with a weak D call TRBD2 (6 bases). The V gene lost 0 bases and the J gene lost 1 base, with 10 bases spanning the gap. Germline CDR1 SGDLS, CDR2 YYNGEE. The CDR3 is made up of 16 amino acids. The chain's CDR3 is CASSVAGVENTGELFF. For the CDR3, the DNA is TGTGCCAGCAGCGTAGCGGGGGTAGAGAACACCGGGGAGCTGTTTTTT.

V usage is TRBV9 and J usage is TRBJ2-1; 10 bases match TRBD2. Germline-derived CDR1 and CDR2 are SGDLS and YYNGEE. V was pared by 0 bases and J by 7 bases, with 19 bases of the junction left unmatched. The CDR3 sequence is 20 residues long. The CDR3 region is CASSVASRLAGAQNPNEQFF. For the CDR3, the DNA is TGTGCCAGCAGCGTAGCGTCACGTCTAGCGGGGGCCCAAAATCCTAATGAGCAGTTCTTC.

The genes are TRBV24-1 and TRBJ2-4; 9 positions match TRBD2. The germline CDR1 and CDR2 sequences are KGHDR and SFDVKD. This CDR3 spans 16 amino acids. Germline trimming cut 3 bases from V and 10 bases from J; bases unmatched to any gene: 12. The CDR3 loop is CATSDPVAGALGIQYF. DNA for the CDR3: TGTGCCACCAGTGATCCGGTAGCGGGGGCGCTAGGGATTCAGTACTTC.

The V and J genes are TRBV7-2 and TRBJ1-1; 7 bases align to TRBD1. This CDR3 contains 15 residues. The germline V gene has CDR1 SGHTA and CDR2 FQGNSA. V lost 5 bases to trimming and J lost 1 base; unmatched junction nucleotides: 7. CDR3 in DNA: TGTGCCAGCAGCGAATACTACAGGGGGAACACTGAAGCTTTCTTT. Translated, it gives CASSEYYRGNTEAFF.

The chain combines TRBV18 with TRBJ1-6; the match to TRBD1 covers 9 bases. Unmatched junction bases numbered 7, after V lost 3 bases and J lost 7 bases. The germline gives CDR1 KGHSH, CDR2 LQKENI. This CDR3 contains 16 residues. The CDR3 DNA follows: TGTGCCAGCTCACCCTCGGGACAGGGATGGAATTCACCCCTCCACTTT. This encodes CASSPSGQGWNSPLHF.

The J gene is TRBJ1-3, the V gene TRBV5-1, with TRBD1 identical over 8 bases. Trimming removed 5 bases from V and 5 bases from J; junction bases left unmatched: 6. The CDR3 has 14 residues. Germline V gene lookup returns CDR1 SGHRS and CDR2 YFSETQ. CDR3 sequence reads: CASSGQGSRNTIYF. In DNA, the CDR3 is TGCGCCAGCAGTGGACAGGGTTCGCGAAACACCATATATTTT. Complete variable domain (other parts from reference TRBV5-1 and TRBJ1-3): KAGVTQTPRYLIKTRGQQVTLSCSPISGHRSVSWYQQTPGQGLQFLFEYFSETQRNKGNFPGRFSGRQFSNSRSEMNVSTLELGDSALYLCASSGQGSRNTIYFGEGSWLTVV.

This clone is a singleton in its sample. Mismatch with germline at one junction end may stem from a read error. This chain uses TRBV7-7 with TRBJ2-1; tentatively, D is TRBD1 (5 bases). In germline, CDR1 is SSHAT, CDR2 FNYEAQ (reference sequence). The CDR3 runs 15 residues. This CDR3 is CASSLVPAGYNEQFF. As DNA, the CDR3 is TGTGCTAGCAGCTTAGTACCGGCAGGGTACAATGAGCAGTTCTTC.

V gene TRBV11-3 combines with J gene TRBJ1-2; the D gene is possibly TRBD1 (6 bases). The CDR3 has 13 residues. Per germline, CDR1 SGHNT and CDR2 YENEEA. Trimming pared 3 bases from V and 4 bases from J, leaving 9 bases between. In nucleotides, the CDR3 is TGTGCCAGCAGCTTGCGAGGGGGCTATGGCTACACCTTC. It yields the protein CASSLRGGYGYTF.

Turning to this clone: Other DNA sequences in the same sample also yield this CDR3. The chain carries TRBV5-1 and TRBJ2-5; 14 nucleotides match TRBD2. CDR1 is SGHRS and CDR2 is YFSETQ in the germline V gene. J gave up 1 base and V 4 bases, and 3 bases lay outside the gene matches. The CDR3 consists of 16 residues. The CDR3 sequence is CASSPGLAGGQETQYF. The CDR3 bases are TGCGCCAGCAGCCCCGGACTAGCGGGGGGCCAAGAGACCCAGTACTTC.

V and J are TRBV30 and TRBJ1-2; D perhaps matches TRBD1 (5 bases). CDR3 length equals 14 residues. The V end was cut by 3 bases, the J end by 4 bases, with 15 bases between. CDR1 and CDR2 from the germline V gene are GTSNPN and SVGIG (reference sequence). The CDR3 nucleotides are TGTGCCTGGAGGGGATCCTCAGGGCTCTATGGCTACACCTTC. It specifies CAWRGSSGLYGYTF. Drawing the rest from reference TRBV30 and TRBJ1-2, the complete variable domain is SQTIHQWPATLVQPVGSPLSLECTVEGTSNPNLYWYRQAAGRGLQLLFYSVGIGQISSEVPQNLSASRPQDRQFILSSKKLLLSDSGFYLCAWRGSSGLYGYTFGSGTRLTVV.

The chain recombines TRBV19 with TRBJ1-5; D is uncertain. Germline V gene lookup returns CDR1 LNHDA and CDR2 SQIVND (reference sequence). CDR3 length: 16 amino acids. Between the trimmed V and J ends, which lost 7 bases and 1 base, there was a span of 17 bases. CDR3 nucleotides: TGTGCCAGTATGCGAGGCAGCTTTACGAGCAATCAGCCCCAGCATTTT. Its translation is CASMRGSFTSNQPQHF.

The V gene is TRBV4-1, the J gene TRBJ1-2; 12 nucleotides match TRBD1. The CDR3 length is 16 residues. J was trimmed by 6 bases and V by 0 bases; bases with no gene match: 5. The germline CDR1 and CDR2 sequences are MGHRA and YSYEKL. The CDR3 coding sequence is TGCGCCAGCAGCCAAGATCCCGGGACAGGGGGCCATGGCTACACCTTC. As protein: CASSQDPGTGGHGYTF.

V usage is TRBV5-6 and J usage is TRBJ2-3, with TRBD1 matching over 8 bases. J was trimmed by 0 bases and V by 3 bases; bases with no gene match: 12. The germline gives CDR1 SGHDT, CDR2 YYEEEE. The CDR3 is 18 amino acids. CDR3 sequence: CASSSAGTGGTSTDTQYF. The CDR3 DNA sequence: TGTGCCAGCAGCTCCGCGGGGACAGGCGGAACTAGCACAGATACGCAGTATTTT. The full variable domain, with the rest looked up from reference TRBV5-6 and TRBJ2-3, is DAGVTQSPTHLIKTRGQQVTLRCSPKSGHDTVSWYQQALGQGPQFIFQYYEEEERQRGNFPDRFSGHQFPNYSSELNVNALLLGDSALYLCASSSAGTGGTSTDTQYFGPGTRLTVL.

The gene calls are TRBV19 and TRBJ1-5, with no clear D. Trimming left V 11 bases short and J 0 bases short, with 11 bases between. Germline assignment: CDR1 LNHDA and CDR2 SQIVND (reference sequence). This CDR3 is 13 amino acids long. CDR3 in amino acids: CASSSVSNQPQHF. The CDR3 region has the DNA TGTGCCTCCTCGTCGGTTAGCAATCAGCCCCAGCATTTT.

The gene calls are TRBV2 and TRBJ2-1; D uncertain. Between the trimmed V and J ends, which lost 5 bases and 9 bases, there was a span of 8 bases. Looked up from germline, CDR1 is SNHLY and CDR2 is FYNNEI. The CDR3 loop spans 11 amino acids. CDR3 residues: CASSLAFEQFF. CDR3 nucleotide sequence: TGTGCCAGCAGTCTGGCCTTTGAGCAGTTCTTC.

This CDR3 is CASSQEGTGAGGYTF. The CDR3 bases are TGTGCCAGCAGCCAGGAAGGGACAGGGGCCGGGGGCTACACCTTC. The rearrangement joins TRBV4-2 to TRBJ1-2; 10 bases agree with TRBD1. In germline, CDR1 is LGHNA, CDR2 YNFKEQ. The V segment lost 3 bases and the J segment 8 bases; nucleotides outside the gene matches: 9. The CDR3 sequence is 15 residues long.

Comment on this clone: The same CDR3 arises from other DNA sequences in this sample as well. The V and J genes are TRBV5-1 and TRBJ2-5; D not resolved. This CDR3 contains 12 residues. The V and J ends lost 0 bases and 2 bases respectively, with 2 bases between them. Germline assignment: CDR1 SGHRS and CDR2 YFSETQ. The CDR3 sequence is CASSLAQETQYF. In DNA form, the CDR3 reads TGCGCCAGCAGCTTGGCGCAAGAGACCCAGTACTTC.

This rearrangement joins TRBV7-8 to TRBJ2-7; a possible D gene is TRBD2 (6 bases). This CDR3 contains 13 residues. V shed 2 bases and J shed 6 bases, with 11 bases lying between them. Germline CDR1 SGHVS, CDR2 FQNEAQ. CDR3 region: CASSLRTTSEQYF. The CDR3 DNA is TGTGCCAGCAGCTTACGGACTACGTCCGAGCAGTACTTC.

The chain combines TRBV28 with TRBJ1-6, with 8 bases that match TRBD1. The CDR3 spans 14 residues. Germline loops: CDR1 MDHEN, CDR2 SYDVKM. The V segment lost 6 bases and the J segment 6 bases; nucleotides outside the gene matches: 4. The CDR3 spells CASSLDRGNSPLHF. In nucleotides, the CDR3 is TGTGCCAGCAGCCTTGACAGGGGTAATTCACCCCTCCACTTT.